This T cell receptor beta chain was obtained from a study of cytomegalovirus exposure and HLA in healthy donors (dated by TCRdb to about 2017). Study-wide context: A later analysis indicated that the 110 or so validation repertoires were generated on the platform also employed for the 700 or so repertoires of the first cohort. Besides the first cohort of approximately 670 subjects, a separate validation cohort made up of 120 different subjects was used. To predict cytomegalovirus infection status, the study combined high-throughput TCR immunosequencing, statistical association of individual TCRs with disease status, and machine learning. The study aimed to test whether signatures of past pathogen exposure could be identified by cataloging public T cell receptors. Overall study outcomes, separate from this receptor: The classifier was reported to diagnose cytomegalovirus status with high specificity and sensitivity in both the original cohort and the validation cohort. Most TCR sequences were observed very rarely across donors, whereas some public TCRs were present in many individuals. Three of the identified cytomegalovirus-associated TCR beta chains were confirmed in vitro to be specific for cytomegalovirus antigens. The authors suggested that the approach could potentially be generalized to other disease states and immunological phenotypes. All 120 or so repertoires were used to score co-occurrence in the validation cohort in a later analysis, because that analysis had no HLA typing for the cohort. The study gave a list of some 150 TCR beta chains associated with cytomegalovirus. In a later analysis, TCRs clustered in the first cohort were found to also tend to co-occur in the 120 validation repertoires, with 90% to 95% of cluster scores above 0.

Of note for this clone: Its recognized antigen is unknown. No base quality values were provided; no much bigger clone lies one nucleotide off.

The protocol used for the library was the immunoSEQ multiplex PCR assay. In the original analysis: A statistical classification framework was built for diagnosing cytomegalovirus status from the catalog of TCR beta chain sequences. The clones in this table, taken by TCRdb from immuneACCESS, are in-frame only. Not every clone is retained; where verified, under half of the shortfall comes from an unresolved V gene, and the cause of the rest is unknown. Clonal size and the V and J genes are those of that table, whereas D and trimming came from the DNA. This sample holds about 250,000 clones; roughly nine tenths were observed only once. The ten largest clones capture around 13% of the sample. Separate from the approximately 700-subject first cohort, the validation cohort of about 110 subjects was the group to which the donors belonged. Including the terminal cysteine and phenylalanine, the CDR3 comprises 15 residues. CDR3 DNA only is kept here, 45 bases in frame from base 1. From a lookup of the germline V gene, CDR1 and CDR2 are LGHNA and YSLEER. The germline V and J ends show losses of 5 bases and 9 bases respectively, and no gene match explains 13 bases of the junction.

Sequenced sample: PBMCs. The sequence derives from a man aged 18 to 30 in good health and CMV-seropositive. Rearrangement joined TRBV4-3 to TRBJ2-1; TRBD1 lines up with 7 middle nucleotides. The CDR3 sequence is CASSSRRAGGLEQFF. The nucleotide sequence reads as follows: TGCGCCAGCAGCTCCCGCCGCGCAGGGGGTCTTGAGCAGTTCTTC.